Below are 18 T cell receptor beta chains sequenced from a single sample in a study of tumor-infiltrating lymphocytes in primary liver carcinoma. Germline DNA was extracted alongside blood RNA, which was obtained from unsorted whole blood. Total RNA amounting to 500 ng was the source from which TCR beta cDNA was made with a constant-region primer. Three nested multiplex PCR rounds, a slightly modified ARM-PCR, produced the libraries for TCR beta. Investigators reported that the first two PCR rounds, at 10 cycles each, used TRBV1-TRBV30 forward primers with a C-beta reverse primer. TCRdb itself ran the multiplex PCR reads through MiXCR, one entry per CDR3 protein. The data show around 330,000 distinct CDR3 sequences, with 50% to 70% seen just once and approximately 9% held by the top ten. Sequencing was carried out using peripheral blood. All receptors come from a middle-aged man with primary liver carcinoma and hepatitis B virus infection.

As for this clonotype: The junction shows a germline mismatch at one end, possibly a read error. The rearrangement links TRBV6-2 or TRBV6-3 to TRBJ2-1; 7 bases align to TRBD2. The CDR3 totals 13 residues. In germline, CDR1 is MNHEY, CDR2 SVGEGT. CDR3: CASKRGSYNEQSF. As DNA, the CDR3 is TGTGCCAGCAAGCGGGGCTCCTACAATGAGCAGTCCTTC.

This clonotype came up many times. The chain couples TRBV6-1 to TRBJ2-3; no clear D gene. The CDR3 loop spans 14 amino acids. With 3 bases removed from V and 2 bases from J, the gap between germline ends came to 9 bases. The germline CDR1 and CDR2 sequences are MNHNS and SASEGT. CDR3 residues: CASSDPPLTDTQYF. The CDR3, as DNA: TGTGCCAGCAGTGATCCTCCCCTCACAGATACGCAGTATTTT.

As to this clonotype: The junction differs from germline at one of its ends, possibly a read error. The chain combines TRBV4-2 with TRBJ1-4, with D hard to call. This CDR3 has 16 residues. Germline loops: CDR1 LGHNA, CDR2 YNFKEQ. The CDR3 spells CAISQEGVSANEKLFF. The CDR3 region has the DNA TGTGCCATCAGCCAAGAGGGAGTCAGTGCTAATGAAAAACTGTTTTTT.

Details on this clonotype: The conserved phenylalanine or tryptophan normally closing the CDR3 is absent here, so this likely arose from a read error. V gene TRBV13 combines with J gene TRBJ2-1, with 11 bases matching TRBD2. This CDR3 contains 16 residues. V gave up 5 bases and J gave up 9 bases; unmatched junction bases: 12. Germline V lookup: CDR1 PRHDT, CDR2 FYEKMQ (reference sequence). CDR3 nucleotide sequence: TGTGCCAGCAGCGCCCAGGCTAGCGGGAGGCGAAGTGAGCAGTTCCTC. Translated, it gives CASSAQASGRRSEQFL.

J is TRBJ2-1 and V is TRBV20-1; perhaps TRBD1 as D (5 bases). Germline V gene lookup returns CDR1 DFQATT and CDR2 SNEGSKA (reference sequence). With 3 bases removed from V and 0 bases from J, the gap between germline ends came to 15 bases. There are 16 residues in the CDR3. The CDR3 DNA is TGCAGTGCTAGCACTCCAGGGCAGAGCTCCTACAATGAGCAGTTCTTC. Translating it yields CSASTPGQSSYNEQFF.

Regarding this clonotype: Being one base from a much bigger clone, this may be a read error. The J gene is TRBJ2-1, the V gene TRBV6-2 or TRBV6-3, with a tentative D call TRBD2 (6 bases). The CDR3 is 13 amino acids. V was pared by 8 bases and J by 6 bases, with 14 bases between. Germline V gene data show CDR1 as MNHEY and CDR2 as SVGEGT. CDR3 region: CASRRDLCNEQFF. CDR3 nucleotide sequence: TGTGCCAGCCGGCGGGACCTCTGCAATGAGCAGTTCTTC.

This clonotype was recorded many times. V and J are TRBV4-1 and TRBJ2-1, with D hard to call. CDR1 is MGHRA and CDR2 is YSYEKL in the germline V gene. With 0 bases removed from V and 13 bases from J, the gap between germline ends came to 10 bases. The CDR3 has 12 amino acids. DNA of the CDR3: TGCGCCAGCAGCCAAGATACCGCGATTCAGTTCTTC. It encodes CASSQDTAIQFF.

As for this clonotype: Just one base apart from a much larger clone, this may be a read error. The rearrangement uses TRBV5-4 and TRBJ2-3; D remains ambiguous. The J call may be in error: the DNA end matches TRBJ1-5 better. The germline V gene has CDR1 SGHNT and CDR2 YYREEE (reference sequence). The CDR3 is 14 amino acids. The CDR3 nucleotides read TGTGCCAGCAGCTGGGCGGGAGGGCCGGATACGCAGCATTTT. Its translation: CASSWAGGPDTQHF.

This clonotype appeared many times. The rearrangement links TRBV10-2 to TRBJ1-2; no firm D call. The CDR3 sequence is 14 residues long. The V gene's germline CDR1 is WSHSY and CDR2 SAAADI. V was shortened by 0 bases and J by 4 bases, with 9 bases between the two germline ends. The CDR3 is CASSESSWGYGYTF. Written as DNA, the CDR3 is TGCGCCAGCAGTGAGTCCAGCTGGGGCTATGGCTACACCTTC.

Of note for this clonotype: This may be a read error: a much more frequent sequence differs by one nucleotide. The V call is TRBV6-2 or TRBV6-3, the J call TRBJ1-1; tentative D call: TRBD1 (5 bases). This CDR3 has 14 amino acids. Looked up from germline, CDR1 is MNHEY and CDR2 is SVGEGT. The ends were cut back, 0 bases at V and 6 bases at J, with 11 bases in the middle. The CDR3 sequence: CASSYSSSRAEAFF. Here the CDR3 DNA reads TGTGCCAGCAGTTACTCGAGTAGCAGGGCTGAAGCTTTCTTT.

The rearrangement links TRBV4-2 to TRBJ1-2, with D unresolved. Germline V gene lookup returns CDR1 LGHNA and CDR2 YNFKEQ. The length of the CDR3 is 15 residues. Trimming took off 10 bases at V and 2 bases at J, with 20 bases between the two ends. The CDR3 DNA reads TGTGCCATCAGTCAAGATTTAGGGTTCAACTATGGCTACACCTTC. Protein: CAISQDLGFNYGYTF.

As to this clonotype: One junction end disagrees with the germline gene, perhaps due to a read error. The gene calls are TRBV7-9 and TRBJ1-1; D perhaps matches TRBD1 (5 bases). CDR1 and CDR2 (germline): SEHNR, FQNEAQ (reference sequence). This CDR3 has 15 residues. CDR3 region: CANSLGTSGGTEAFF. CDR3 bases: TGTGCCAACAGCTTGGGGACGTCAGGTGGGACTGAAGCTTTCTTT. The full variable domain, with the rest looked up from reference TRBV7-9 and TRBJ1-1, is DTGVSQNPRHKITKRGQNVTFRCDPISEHNRLYWYRQTLGQGPEFLTYFQNEAQLEKSRLLSDRFSAERPKGSFSTLEIQRTEQGDSAMYLCANSLGTSGGTEAFFGQGTRLTVV.

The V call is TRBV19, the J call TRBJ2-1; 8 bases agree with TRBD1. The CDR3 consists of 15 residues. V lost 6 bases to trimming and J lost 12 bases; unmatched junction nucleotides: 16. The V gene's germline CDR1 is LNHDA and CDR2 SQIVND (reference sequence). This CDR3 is CASRTGTGGPAGQFF. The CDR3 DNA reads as TGTGCCAGTAGAACGGGGACAGGAGGACCCGCGGGGCAGTTCTTC.

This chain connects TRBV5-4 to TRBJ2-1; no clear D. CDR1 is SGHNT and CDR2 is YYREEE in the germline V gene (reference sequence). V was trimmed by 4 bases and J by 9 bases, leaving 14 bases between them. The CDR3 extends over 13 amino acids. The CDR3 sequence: CASSETSISEQFF. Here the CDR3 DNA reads TGTGCCAGCAGCGAAACGAGTATTTCTGAGCAGTTCTTC.

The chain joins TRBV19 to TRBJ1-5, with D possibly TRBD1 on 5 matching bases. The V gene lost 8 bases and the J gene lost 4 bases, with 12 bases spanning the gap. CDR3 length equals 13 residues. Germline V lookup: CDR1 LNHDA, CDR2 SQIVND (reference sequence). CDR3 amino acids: CASAQPGNQPQHF. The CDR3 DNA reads TGTGCCAGTGCCCAACCAGGGAATCAGCCCCAGCATTTT.

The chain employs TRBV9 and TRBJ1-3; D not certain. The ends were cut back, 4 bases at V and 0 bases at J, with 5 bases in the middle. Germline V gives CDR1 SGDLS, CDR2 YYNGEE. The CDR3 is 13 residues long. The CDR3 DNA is TGTGCCAGCAGCTCCGACTCTGGAAACACCATATATTTT. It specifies CASSSDSGNTIYF.

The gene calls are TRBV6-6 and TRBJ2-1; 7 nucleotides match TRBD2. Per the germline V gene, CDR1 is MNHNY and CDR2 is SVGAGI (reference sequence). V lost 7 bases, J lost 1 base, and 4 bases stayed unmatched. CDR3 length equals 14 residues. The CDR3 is CASTGTISYNEQFF. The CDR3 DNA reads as TGTGCCAGCACCGGGACTATTTCCTACAATGAGCAGTTCTTC.

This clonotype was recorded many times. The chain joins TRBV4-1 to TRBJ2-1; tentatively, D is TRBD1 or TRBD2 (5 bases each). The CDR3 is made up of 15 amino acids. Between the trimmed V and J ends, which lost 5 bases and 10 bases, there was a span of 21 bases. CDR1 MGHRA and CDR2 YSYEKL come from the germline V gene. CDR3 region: CASSNSGTYLGEQFF. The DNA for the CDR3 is TGCGCCAGCAGCAACTCCGGGACCTACCTCGGGGAGCAGTTCTTC.